This T cell receptor beta chain was obtained from a study of cytomegalovirus exposure and HLA in healthy donors. Study-wide results and limits: With high specificity and sensitivity, the classifier reportedly diagnosed cytomegalovirus status. Upon later analysis, HLA-associated TCR beta chains proved more clonally expanded than other, equally common chains. According to the study, some 160 TCR beta chains were cytomegalovirus-associated.

PCR employed 60 Vbeta and 13 Jbeta primers. The protocol was immunoSEQ multiplex PCR, while the TCRdb copy is restricted to in-frame clones and leaves out a portion. The table includes approximately 220,000 clones, around 76% detected once. This clone was picked up one time. Its antigen is not known. This CDR3 has 14 residues. Trimming cost V 4 bases and J 5 bases; bases outside gene matches: 6. Germline lookup yields CDR1 ENHRY and CDR2 SYGVKD. The TCR comes from a man aged 18 to 29 in good health and CMV-seronegative. The chain joins TRBV10-3 to TRBJ2-7; 9 bases align to TRBD1. Sequences were obtained from PBMCs. The CDR3 DNA reads as TGTGCCATCAGTGGCCCACAGGGGGCCAACGAGCAGTACTTC. Translation gives CAISGPQGANEQYF.